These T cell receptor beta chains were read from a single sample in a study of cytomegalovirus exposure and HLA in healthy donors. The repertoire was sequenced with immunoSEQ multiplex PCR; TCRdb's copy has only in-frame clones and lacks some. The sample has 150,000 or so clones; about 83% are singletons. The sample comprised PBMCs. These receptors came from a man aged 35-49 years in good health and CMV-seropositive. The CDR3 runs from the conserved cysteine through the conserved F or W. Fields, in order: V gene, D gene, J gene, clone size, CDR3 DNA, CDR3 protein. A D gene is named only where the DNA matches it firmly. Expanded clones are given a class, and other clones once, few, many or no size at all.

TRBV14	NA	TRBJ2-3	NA	TGTGCCAGCAGCCGTCCCGGGACTGCCGTTGGTACGCAGTATTTT	CASSRPGTAVGTQYF
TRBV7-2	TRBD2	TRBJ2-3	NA	TGTGCCAGCAGCTCGGCACTAGCGGGAGGAGATACGCAGTATTTT	CASSSALAGGDTQYF
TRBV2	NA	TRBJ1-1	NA	TGTGCCAGCAGTGAGGGGGGGTTCACTGAAGCTTTCTTT	CASSEGGFTEAFF
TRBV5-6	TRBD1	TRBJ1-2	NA	TGTGCCAGCAGCTTGGCCGGGACAGGGACTCAAAACTATGGCTACACCTTC	CASSLAGTGTQNYGYTF
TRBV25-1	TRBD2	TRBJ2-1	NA	TGTGCCAGCAGGGGACTAGCGGGAGAAAATGAGCAGTTCTTC	CASRGLAGENEQFF
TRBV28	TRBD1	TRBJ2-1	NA	TGTGCCAGCAGGCGACAGGGGATCGGCAATGAGCAGTTCTTC	CASRRQGIGNEQFF
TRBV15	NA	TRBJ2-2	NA	TGTGCCACCAGCAGAGGAGGTAGCCCCGGGGAGCTGTTTTTT	CATSRGGSPGELFF
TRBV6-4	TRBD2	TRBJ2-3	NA	TGTGCCAGCAGCGTGTCCGGGACTAGCGGCACAGATACGCAGTATTTT	CASSVSGTSGTDTQYF
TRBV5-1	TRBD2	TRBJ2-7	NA	TGCGCCAGCGGCACAACTAGCGAGGGCTACGAGCAGTACTTC	CASGTTSEGYEQYF
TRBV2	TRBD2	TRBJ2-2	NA	TGTGCCAGCAGTACAAGCGGGATTAACACCGGGGAGCTGTTTTTT	CASSTSGINTGELFF
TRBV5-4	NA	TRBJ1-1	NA	TGTGCCAGCGGCATGGGGGGCCCCTCGAACACTGAAGCTTTCTTT	CASGMGGPSNTEAFF
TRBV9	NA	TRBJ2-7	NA	TGTGCCAGCAGCTCCTCCGACTACTACGAGCAGTACTTC	CASSSSDYYEQYF
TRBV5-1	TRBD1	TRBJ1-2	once	TGCGCCAGCAGACCTACAGGGGTACGAGGCTACACCTTC	CASRPTGVRGYTF
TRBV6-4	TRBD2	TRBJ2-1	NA	TGTGCCAGCAGTGTGGGACTAGCGGGAGTCAATGAGCAGTTCTTC	CASSVGLAGVNEQFF
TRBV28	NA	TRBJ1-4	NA	TGTGCCAGCACCCTCAGGGCGGGAAGTGAAAAACTGTTTTTT	CASTLRAGSEKLFF
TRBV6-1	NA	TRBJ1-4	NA	TGTGCCAGCAGCTTCGACAGCCTAGGGGGTGAAAAACTGTTTTTT	CASSFDSLGGEKLFF
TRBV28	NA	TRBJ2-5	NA	TGTGCCAGCAGACCCGCAGGCCCGGGGGAGACCCAGTACTTC	CASRPAGPGETQYF
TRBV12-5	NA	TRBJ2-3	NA	TGTGCTAGTGGTTCCCAGTCCGCAACGCAGTATTTT	CASGSQSATQYF
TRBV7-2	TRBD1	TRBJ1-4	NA	TGTGCCAGCAGCTCCTCCCCGGCGGGCGACAGGGGTGAAAAACTGTTTTTT	CASSSSPAGDRGEKLFF
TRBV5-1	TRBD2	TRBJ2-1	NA	TGCGCCAGCAGCTACACGGGACTAGGTTTCGATGAGCAGTTCTTC	CASSYTGLGFDEQFF
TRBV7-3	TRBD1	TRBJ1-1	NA	TGTGCCAGCAGCTCAGCCGGGACAGGGCTCGCTGAAGCTTTCTTT	CASSSAGTGLAEAFF
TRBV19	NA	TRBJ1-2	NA	TGTGCCAGTAGTATAGACAGTAACTATGGCTACACCTTC	CASSIDSNYGYTF
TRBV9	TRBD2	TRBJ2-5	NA	TGTGCCAGCAGCGTAGCTAGTTCAGCGGGAGGGGAGACCCAGTACTTC	CASSVASSAGGETQYF
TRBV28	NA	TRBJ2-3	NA	TGTGCCAGCAGTTCCAATCGAGAGGGAAGCACAGATACGCAGTATTTT	CASSSNREGSTDTQYF
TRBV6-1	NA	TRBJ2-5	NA	TGTGCCAGCAGATCTGGGGGGGAGACCCAGTACTTC	CASRSGGETQYF
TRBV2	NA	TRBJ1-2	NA	TGTGCCAGCAGTGATGTAGACATTTTACCGGACTATGGCTACACCTTC	CASSDVDILPDYGYTF
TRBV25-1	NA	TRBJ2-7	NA	TGTGCCAGCAGTGCAGGCGCTGGGCGCTACGAGCAGTACTTC	CASSAGAGRYEQYF
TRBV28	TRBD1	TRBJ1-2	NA	TGTGCCAGCAGTTCTGTACAGGGGGCCTATGGCTACACCTTC	CASSSVQGAYGYTF
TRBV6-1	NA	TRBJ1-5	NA	TGTGCCAGCAGCTCCGGGAGGCCCCAGCATTTT	CASSSGRPQHF
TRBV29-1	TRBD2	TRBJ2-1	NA	TGCAGCGTCTCAGGGACTAGCGGAGGTCGGTTCTTC	CSVSGTSGGRFF
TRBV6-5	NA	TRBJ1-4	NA	TGTGCCAGCAGCCGCGGGCCGGGTAATGAAAAACTGTTTTTT	CASSRGPGNEKLFF
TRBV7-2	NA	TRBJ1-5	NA	TGTGCCAGCAGCTCCACAGGGAATAGCAATCAGCCCCAGCATTTT	CASSSTGNSNQPQHF
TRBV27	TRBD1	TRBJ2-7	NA	TGTGCCAGCAGTTTCCGGGACAGGGTCTACGAGCAGTACTTC	CASSFRDRVYEQYF